The entry below describes one T cell receptor (beta chain). Original analysis: Scientists estimated how many nucleated cells there were by amplifying reference gene primers. Sequencing used immunoSEQ multiplex PCR; TCRdb keeps in-frame clones, though not all of them. That table furnishes V, J and clone size, whereas the DNA furnished D and trimming. The sample holds about 140,000 clones, roughly 75% seen once. Per germline, CDR1 MDHEN and CDR2 SYDVKM. This CDR3 is built from 16 residues. V shed 2 bases, J shed 7 bases, and the junction held 9 bases outside the gene matches. This entry belongs to a study of blood T cell repertoires in COVID-19. Across the study: Sites in the United States, Italy and Spain provided acute and convalescent COVID-19 samples.

The specimen sequenced was PBMCs or T cells enriched from blood (not recorded which). This clonotype originated in a woman in her 50s who had recovered from COVID-19. The chain carries TRBV28 and TRBJ2-1; TRBD2 matches at 9 bases. Written as DNA, the CDR3 is TGTGCCAGCAGTTTACTTTCGCGGGGGGGCTTGAATGAGCAGTTCTTC. Encoded protein: CASSLLSRGGLNEQFF.